The sequence of this TCR beta chain was determined in a study of blood T cell repertoires in COVID-19. The CDR3 is made up of 15 amino acids. The trim removed 3 bases at V and 0 bases at J, leaving 5 bases unmatched. Germline-derived CDR1 and CDR2 are LGHNA and YNFKEQ. The method was immunoSEQ multiplex PCR; TCRdb's version includes in-frame clones alone and lacks a portion of them. The data contain fewer than 200,000 clones, 70% to 85% of them singletons. Sequencing was carried out using PBMCs or T cells enriched from blood (not recorded which). This sequence was found in a man over 45 who had recovered from COVID-19. V is TRBV4-2 and J is TRBJ2-7; the match to TRBD1 covers 7 bases. Here the CDR3 reads CASSHGTDSSYEQYF. The CDR3 DNA reads TGTGCCAGCAGCCACGGGACAGATTCCTCCTACGAGCAGTACTTC.